The present T cell receptor beta chain was sequenced within a study of OX40 agonist ivuxolimab in advanced cancers. Systemic immunosuppression or a history of autoimmune disease excluded patients. Broader study findings: Clones of CD4+ and CD8+ blood T cells grew by week 6 at doses of 0.1 to 3.0 mg/kg. Clonal expansion in partial responders at 0.1-3.0 mg/kg ranked among the lowest. Normalized T-cell clonal expansion was also low in some nonresponders.

TCRdb's table, derived via immunoSEQ multiplex PCR, lists solely in-frame clones and lacks some. The profile shows tens of thousands of clones, more than 80% of them singletons. Regarding this clone: Its cognate antigen is unknown.

The sequence was obtained from an adult with an advanced solid tumor such as melanoma, head and neck, liver or kidney cancer. Here the sequenced sample was CD4+ or CD8+ T cells sorted from blood, taken in a trial of the OX40 agonist ivuxolimab.

This chain's CDR3 is CSVGRGLAGNIQYF. The DNA for the CDR3 is TGCAGCGTTGGGCGGGGACTAGCGGGAAACATTCAGTACTTC. This sequence joins TRBV29-1 and TRBJ2-4, with 12 nucleotides matching TRBD2. Per the germline V gene, CDR1 is SQVTM and CDR2 is ANQGSEA. The CDR3 spans 14 residues. V trimming: 4 bases; J trimming: 6 bases; junction bases outside the gene matches: 4. Based on the CDR3 plus reference TRBV29-1 and TRBJ2-4, the full variable domain is SAVISQKPSRDICQRGTSLTIQCQVDSQVTMMFWYRQQPGQSLTLIATANQGSEATYESGFVIDKFPISRPNLTFSTLTVSNMSPEDSSIYLCSVGRGLAGNIQYFGAGTRLSVL.